Shown below are 26 T cell receptor beta chains from a single sample sequenced in a study of T cells in Graves' hyperthyroidism and ophthalmopathy. RNA transcripts gave rise to amplified TCR beta CDR3 regions. The TCR CDR3 first-round RT-PCR relied on the HTBI primer set. TCRdb used MiXCR to reprocess the multiplex PCR reads, holding one entry per CDR3 protein. The data show about 420,000 distinct CDR3 sequences, 15% to 18% seen once. Sequencing was done on a sample of blood. These receptors originate from a woman between 18 and 30 years old with Graves' hyperthyroidism.

This clonotype is a singleton in its sample. A much larger clone lies one base from this, so it may be a read error. No conserved phenylalanine or tryptophan is present at the end of the CDR3, so a read error is the likely explanation. The V gene is TRBV5-6, the J gene TRBJ2-7; D is undetermined. Germline values: CDR1 SGHDT, CDR2 YYEEEE. The ends were cut back, 3 bases at V and 2 bases at J, with 9 bases in the middle. The CDR3 extends over 13 amino acids. CDR3 amino acids: CASSSELTYEQYS. Here the CDR3 DNA reads TGTGCCAGCAGCTCGGAGCTCACCTACGAGCAGTACTCC.

The chain combines TRBV4-1 with TRBJ1-4; unclear D gene. This CDR3 region has 14 residues. V was clipped by 1 base and J by 0 bases, with 3 bases between them. CDR1 and CDR2 from the germline V gene are MGHRA and YSYEKL. DNA of the CDR3: TGCGCCAGCAGCCAAGCTACAACTAATGAAAAACTGTTTTTT. It yields the protein CASSQATTNEKLFF.

This clonotype has a count of ten or more. V gene TRBV12-3 or TRBV12-4 combines with J gene TRBJ1-5, with 8 bases matching TRBD1. This CDR3 is built from 15 residues. V was clipped by 2 bases and J by 5 bases; unmatched bases: 5. CDR3 sequence (DNA): TGTGCCAGCAGTTTACGGCACAGGGGGGATCAGCCCCAGCATTTT. This translates into CASSLRHRGDQPQHF.

This clonotype was seen many times. The chain is built from TRBV11-2 and TRBJ2-1; tentatively, D is TRBD1 (6 bases). Germline V CDR1 and CDR2: SGHAT, FQNNGV. CDR3 length: 15 residues. V lost 4 bases and J lost 6, with 16 bases in between. The CDR3 spells CASSSESQGFNEQFF. The CDR3 region has the DNA TGTGCCAGCAGCTCAGAATCACAGGGATTCAATGAGCAGTTCTTC. The full variable domain, its missing parts supplied by reference TRBV11-2 and TRBJ2-1, is EAGVAQSPRYKIIEKRQSVAFWCNPISGHATLYWYQQILGQGPKLLIQFQNNGVVDDSQLPKDRFSAERLKGVDSTLKIQPAKLEDSAVYLCASSSESQGFNEQFFGPGTRLTVL.

This clonotype was found many times. The rearrangement links TRBV7-8 to TRBJ1-2; TRBD1 might be the D (5 bases). V shed 1 base and J shed 5 bases, with 20 bases lying between them. Germline-derived CDR1 and CDR2 are SGHVS and FQNEAQ. This CDR3 is 17 amino acids long. The CDR3 DNA sequence: TGTGCCAGCAGCTTAGAAATGGTTCGCCAGGGAAGATATGGCTACACCTTC. Protein product: CASSLEMVRQGRYGYTF.

This clonotype has a count of ten or more. The genes are TRBV12-3 or TRBV12-4 and TRBJ2-3; 7 bases align to TRBD2. This CDR3 is 17 amino acids long. The J segment lost 0 bases and the V segment lost 8 bases, leaving 14 bases of the junction unmatched. CDR3 in amino acids: CASGNYLGRGSTDTQYF. The CDR3 bases are TGTGCCAGCGGGAATTACCTGGGGCGGGGGAGCACAGATACGCAGTATTTT.

This clonotype was counted many times. The chain couples TRBV27 to TRBJ2-7, with D perhaps TRBD2 (6 bases). V was cut by 8 bases and J by 6 bases, with 32 bases left in between. The V gene's germline CDR1 is MNHEY and CDR2 SMNVEV (reference sequence). The CDR3 is made up of 18 amino acids. The CDR3 region has the DNA TGTGCCAGCGGCTCACTCAGGGATCTAGCGCGCGAGTGGTTCGAGCAGTACTTC. Translated, it gives CASGSLRDLAREWFEQYF.

This clonotype appeared a few times. This chain links TRBV12-3 or TRBV12-4 with TRBJ2-2, with a weak D call TRBD1 (5 bases). The CDR3 covers 16 residues. V shed 6 bases and J shed 0 bases, with 14 bases lying between them. The DNA for the CDR3 is TGTGCCAGCAGCCCTCTACAGGAGACGAACACCGGGGAGCTGTTTTTT. It translates to CASSPLQETNTGELFF.

This clonotype was found many times. J is TRBJ2-7 and V is TRBV28; D possibly corresponds to TRBD2 (5 bases). CDR1 is MDHEN, CDR2 SYDVKM, per germline. Trimming stripped 2 bases from V and 3 bases from J, with 14 bases between. The CDR3 sequence is 15 residues long. This CDR3 is CASSLPRTVNYEQYF. CDR3 in DNA: TGTGCCAGCAGTTTACCGCGGACTGTGAACTACGAGCAGTACTTC.

This clonotype showed up many times. The chain links TRBV12-3 or TRBV12-4 to TRBJ2-7, with TRBD1 matching 7 bases. The CDR3 length is 13 residues. The V segment lost 6 bases and the J segment 4 bases; nucleotides outside the gene matches: 6. In DNA, the CDR3 is TGTGCCAGCAGCACCGACAGGGTTTACGAGCAGTACTTC. This gives the protein CASSTDRVYEQYF.

This clonotype was picked up one time. This is likely a read error, given that the CDR3 carries no conserved phenylalanine or tryptophan at its end. The CDR3 region is CASSSQGVASSGANVLTL. The CDR3 region has the DNA TGTGCCAGCAGTTCCCAGGGGGTCGCAAGCTCTGGGGCCAACGTCCTGACTCTC. The chain has TRBV27 and TRBJ2-6, with 7 nucleotides matching TRBD1. The CDR3 loop spans 18 amino acids. V dropped 4 bases and J dropped 0; count of bases not matched to a gene: 9. Germline CDR1 MNHEY, CDR2 SMNVEV (reference sequence).

The chain employs TRBV7-9 and TRBJ2-5, with TRBD1 matching over 10 bases. Germline CDR1 is SEHNR and CDR2 is FQNEAQ (reference sequence). This CDR3 has 16 amino acids. Trimming removed 5 bases from V and 1 base from J; junction bases left unmatched: 7. The CDR3 loop reads CASSQGTGAPQETQYF. Here the CDR3 DNA reads TGTGCCAGCAGCCAAGGGACAGGGGCTCCCCAAGAGACCCAGTACTTC.

Comment on this clonotype: This sequence may be a read error, since a much larger clone differs from it by one base. The CDR3 ends on some other residue instead of the conserved phenylalanine or tryptophan, so this is likely a read error. The gene calls are TRBV12-3 or TRBV12-4 and TRBJ2-2; 7 bases map to TRBD2. This CDR3 comprises 17 residues. The trim removed 5 bases at V and 1 base at J, leaving 10 bases unmatched. The CDR3 region is CASSTPIAGENTGELFL. The CDR3 region has the DNA TGTGCCAGCAGTACTCCTATAGCGGGTGAGAACACCGGGGAGCTGTTTCTT.

The chain couples TRBV4-1 to TRBJ2-3, with 8 bases aligning to TRBD2. Germline V gene sequence: CDR1 MGHRA, CDR2 YSYEKL. With V trimmed by 4 bases and J by 6 bases, 6 bases remained unmatched. The length of the CDR3 is 14 residues. CDR3 sequence reads: CASSPTGGSDTQYF. The CDR3, as DNA: TGCGCCAGCAGCCCCACGGGAGGGTCTGATACGCAGTATTTT.

V and J are TRBV5-6 and TRBJ2-2; no clear D. Trimming removed 3 bases at V and 4 bases at J, with 7 bases between. Germline values: CDR1 SGHDT, CDR2 YYEEEE. The CDR3 has 13 amino acids. CDR3 coding DNA: TGTGCCAGCAGCTGGGGAAGCACCGGGGAGCTGTTTTTT. Its translation: CASSWGSTGELFF.

Here the CDR3 DNA reads TGTGCCAGCAGTTCAACCGGGACAGGGTTTTTTGCAGCTTTCTTT. Encoded protein: CASSSTGTGFFAAFF. The chain recombines TRBV6-2 or TRBV6-3 with TRBJ1-1, with 9 bases fitting TRBD1. The CDR3 length is 15 residues. The junction had 13 bases not matched to a gene; V was cut back by 4 bases and J by 10 bases. The germline CDR1 and CDR2 sequences are MNHEY and SVGEGT.

This clonotype showed up just a few times. The V call is TRBV6-1, the J call TRBJ1-2; maybe TRBD1 (5 bases). CDR1 is MNHNS, CDR2 SASEGT, per germline. The CDR3 is made up of 15 amino acids. Trimming removed 0 bases at V and 7 bases at J, with 15 bases between. This chain's CDR3 is CASSEAWQGLFGYTF. The CDR3 DNA reads TGTGCCAGCAGTGAAGCGTGGCAGGGACTGTTTGGCTACACCTTC.

The V call is TRBV3-1, the J call TRBJ2-7; 8 nucleotides align to TRBD2. The CDR3 length is 18 residues. The germline CDR1 and CDR2 sequences are LGHDT and YNNKEL (reference sequence). V was pared by 0 bases and J by 0 bases, with 10 bases of the junction left unmatched. The CDR3 loop reads CASSQDPPGGGSSYEQYF. CDR3 DNA sequence: TGTGCCAGCAGCCAAGATCCCCCAGGCGGGGGGAGCTCCTACGAGCAGTACTTC.

This clonotype occurred many times. V gene TRBV7-8 combines with J gene TRBJ2-1, with no clear D. Germline assignment: CDR1 SGHVS and CDR2 FQNEAQ. V gave up 5 bases and J gave up 6 bases, with 8 bases separating them. This CDR3 contains 12 residues. In nucleotides, the CDR3 is TGTGCCAGCAGCACACTAAGCAATGAGCAGTTCTTC. Translation gives CASSTLSNEQFF. Looking up the rest from reference TRBV7-8 and TRBJ2-1 gives the full variable domain: GAGVSQSPRYKVAKRGQDVALRCDPISGHVSLFWYQQALGQGPEFLTYFQNEAQLDKSGLPSDRFFAERPEGSVSTLKIQRTQQEDSAVYLCASSTLSNEQFFGPGTRLTVL.

This clonotype was seen at least ten times. The chain uses TRBV28 and TRBJ1-5; TRBD1 agrees at 7 bases. After removal of 5 bases from V and 3 bases from J, the junction contained 10 bases not matched to a gene. Germline CDR1 MDHEN, CDR2 SYDVKM. The CDR3 runs to 16 residues. The CDR3 spells CASSQTTGQANQPQHF. The CDR3 bases are TGTGCCAGCAGTCAAACTACCGGACAGGCCAATCAGCCCCAGCATTTT.

This clonotype was recorded at least ten times. V gene TRBV18 combines with J gene TRBJ1-6; 10 nucleotides align to TRBD1. CDR1 and CDR2 (germline): KGHSH, LQKENI. This CDR3 region has 15 residues. The V gene end was trimmed by 5 bases and the J gene end by 9 bases; junction bases not matched to a gene: 7. The CDR3 reads CASSTGQGVGSPLHF. The CDR3 nucleotides read TGTGCCAGCTCAACAGGACAGGGGGTCGGTTCACCCCTCCACTTT.

This clonotype has just a few counts. The rearrangement joins TRBV5-1 to TRBJ2-5; TRBD2 matches at 7 bases. The length of the CDR3 is 16 residues. Germline CDR1 is SGHRS and CDR2 is YFSETQ. Germline trimming cut 0 bases from V and 2 bases from J; bases unmatched to any gene: 7. CDR3 in amino acids: CASSLVPGGPQETQYF. DNA for the CDR3: TGCGCCAGCAGCTTGGTTCCGGGAGGTCCACAAGAGACCCAGTACTTC.

There are a few counts of this clonotype. This sequence joins TRBV11-2 and TRBJ2-1; 7 nucleotides agree with TRBD1. The trim removed 2 bases at V and 7 bases at J, leaving 5 bases unmatched. In germline, CDR1 is SGHAT, CDR2 FQNNGV. The CDR3 spans 14 residues. CDR3 loop: CASSLSTGKNEQFF. CDR3 DNA sequence: TGTGCCAGCAGCTTATCGACAGGGAAAAATGAGCAGTTCTTC.

This rearrangement joins TRBV6-9 to TRBJ2-3; TRBD2 matches 8 bases. Germline CDR1 is MNHGY and CDR2 is SVAAGI. The V segment lost 2 bases and the J segment 7 bases; nucleotides outside the gene matches: 8. CDR3 length equals 15 residues. CDR3 DNA: TGTGCCAGCAGTTATCAACGGGGGGGGGGGAATACGCAGTATTTT. Its protein product is CASSYQRGGGNTQYF.

This clonotype was detected only a few times. The chain uses TRBV6-1 and TRBJ1-5; TRBD1 aligns across 7 bases. The length of the CDR3 is 15 residues. Germline assignment: CDR1 MNHNS and CDR2 SASEGT. V dropped 3 bases and J dropped 5; count of bases not matched to a gene: 7. The DNA of the CDR3 is TGTGCCAGCAGTGACCGGGACAGACCTTATCAGCCCCAGCATTTT. Its translation is CASSDRDRPYQPQHF.

The chain combines TRBV2 with TRBJ2-3; 16 bases are shared with TRBD2. This CDR3 is built from 17 residues. The germline V gene encodes CDR1 SNHLY and CDR2 FYNNEI. Trimming at V came to 7 bases and at J to 0 bases, leaving 4 bases not matched to a gene. In DNA, the CDR3 is TGTGCCAGCAACCCGGGACTAGCGGGGGGGAGCACAGATACGCAGTATTTT. Translated, it gives CASNPGLAGGSTDTQYF.